A single sample is the source of the 4 T cell receptor beta chains below, sequenced in a study of cytomegalovirus exposure and HLA in healthy donors. The study ran its PCR with 60 Vbeta and 13 Jbeta primers. The table came from immunoSEQ multiplex PCR; TCRdb's copy has only in-frame clones and leaves some out. This sample carries tens of thousands of clones, about 72% of them seen once, and the ten largest clones take about 20%. The specimen sequenced was PBMCs. These receptors were taken from a middle-aged man in good health and CMV-seropositive.

The chain combines TRBV6-1 with TRBJ1-5; 11 nucleotides match TRBD1. Trimming cost V 6 bases and J 4 bases; bases outside gene matches: 2. Germline CDR1 is MNHNS and CDR2 is SASEGT. CDR3 length equals 14 residues. The CDR3 nucleotides read TGTGCCAGCAGGGGACAGGGGGGAAATCAGCCCCAGCATTTT. Protein product: CASRGQGGNQPQHF.

The chain combines TRBV7-9 with TRBJ1-2, with 7 bases fitting TRBD1. The length of the CDR3 is 15 residues. V was clipped by 5 bases and J by 4 bases; unmatched bases: 10. The germline CDR1 and CDR2 sequences are SEHNR and FQNEAQ (reference sequence). The CDR3 coding sequence is TGTGCCAGCAGCCCACAGGGGTTTTCGATCTATGGCTACACCTTC. It encodes CASSPQGFSIYGYTF. Using reference TRBV7-9 and TRBJ1-2 for the parts outside the CDR3, the full variable domain is DTGVSQNPRHKITKRGQNVTFRCDPISEHNRLYWYRQTLGQGPEFLTYFQNEAQLEKSRLLSDRFSAERPKGSFSTLEIQRTEQGDSAMYLCASSPQGFSIYGYTFGSGTRLTVV.

This clone was detected once. This chain joins TRBV6-6 and TRBJ1-4; no reliable D call. Deletions cut 5 bases from V and 0 bases from J, with 10 bases between. The CDR3 runs to 15 residues. CDR1 and CDR2 (germline): MNHNY, SVGAGI (reference sequence). In DNA, the CDR3 is TGTGCCAGCAGTCGGACGGGAACAACTAATGAAAAACTGTTTTTT. Protein: CASSRTGTTNEKLFF.

The chain uses TRBV29-1 and TRBJ2-2; TRBD2 agrees at 8 bases. Germline trimming cut 5 bases from V and 5 bases from J; bases unmatched to any gene: 10. CDR1 and CDR2 from the germline V gene are SQVTM and ANQGSEA. This CDR3 contains 15 residues. The CDR3 nucleotides read TGCAGCGTTCGGTCCAGCGGGGGATGGACCGGGGAGCTGTTTTTT. Its protein product is CSVRSSGGWTGELFF.